This T cell receptor beta chain originates from a study of T cell responses to AZD1222 COVID-19 vaccine listed by TCRdb under 2021. Study-level background: AZD1222 recipients whose second dose came at about 4 weeks and those whose second dose came at about 12 weeks were combined into one group, since spike-specific TCR depth and breadth did not differ between the two schedules. Trial participants were enrolled by age into subgroups of 18-55, 56-69 and 70-plus years, and about 150, 27 and 61 TCR-sequenced participants, respectively, were included in these subgroups. TCR sequencing covered 230 to 250 trial participants: nearly 210 given two doses of AZD1222 and 26 given two doses of MenACWY control vaccine. What the research found in general, with its limitations: Because no day 14 peak-response samples were available, repertoires were characterized only after the peak T cell response. Epitopes outside the regions mutated in the B.1.351 and B.1.1.7 variants were reportedly recognized by nearly half of the unique spike-specific TCRs. A significant rise in spike-specific TCR breadth and depth was observed after two AZD1222 doses relative to day 0 and relative to MenACWY recipients. Conclusions about previously exposed vaccinees are limited because only five or six AZD1222 recipients were SARS-CoV-2 seropositive at baseline. Participants were mostly white British and included more females than males, and it was suggested by the authors that clonal diversity may have been underestimated. CD4 TCRs associated with the vaccine covered the entire spike protein, and the dominant responses were in regions 160-218 and 743-854. The 56-69-year group was small, and its depth increase did not reach significance, likely because of low power.

The CDR3 regions of human TCRbeta chains were analyzed by immunosequencing. Under the source paper's analysis protocol: TCRs in the repertoires were matched against a reference library of SARS-CoV-2-specific TCRs that had been generated with the MIRA antigen-specificity platform. Breadth was defined as the fraction of unique TCRs that were SARS-CoV-2-associated, and depth was defined as the fraction of total T cells that were SARS-CoV-2-associated. Using the MIRA data, each spike-specific TCR was mapped to the spike region that the TCR reacts to and placed in a CD4 or CD8 class. Log10-transformed breadth and depth values were compared by one-way ANOVA with Sidak's multiple comparisons tests. TCRdb provides this immuneACCESS table in a form limited to in-frame rearrangements. Some clones are lacking; in checked studies, under half of them reflect an unresolved V gene, and why the rest are absent is not known. Clonal size and the V and J genes are those of that table, whereas D and trimming came from the DNA. The sample table lists 95,000 to 150,000 clones, around 87% of them with a count of one. The ten biggest clones cover over 9.5% of the sample.

The label giving this sample's time point can be read as: baseline before first vaccination. The vaccinee samples were drawn from two UK trials, COV001 and COV002, one of which was a single-blind randomized controlled phase 2/3 trial testing AZD1222 (ChAdOx1 nCoV-19) in healthy adults. Trial participant PBMC samples were collected at day 0 and day 28 after the second dose for TCRbeta chain sequencing. Concerning this clone itself: Its antigen remains undetermined. Per-nucleotide qualities are absent, and no much larger clonotype sits a single base away.

Specimen: peripheral blood, collected on day 0 of AZD1222 vaccination. The sequence came from an adult in good health.

The sequence in DNA is TGTGCCAGCAGCTTAGCGGGAGGGGGTGGGACTGAAGCTTTCTTT. It translates to CASSLAGGGGTEAFF. The chain was built from TRBV7-6 and TRBJ1-1; TRBD1 is a possible D gene, resting on 6 matching bases. The junction shows trimming of 0 bases on V and 5 bases on J, plus 13 bases between the germline ends. Based on the germline V gene, the CDR1 and CDR2 sequences are SGHVS and FNYEAQ. The CDR3 runs 15 amino acids, cysteine and phenylalanine included. The read is trimmed to its CDR3 DNA, 45 bases read in frame from base 1.